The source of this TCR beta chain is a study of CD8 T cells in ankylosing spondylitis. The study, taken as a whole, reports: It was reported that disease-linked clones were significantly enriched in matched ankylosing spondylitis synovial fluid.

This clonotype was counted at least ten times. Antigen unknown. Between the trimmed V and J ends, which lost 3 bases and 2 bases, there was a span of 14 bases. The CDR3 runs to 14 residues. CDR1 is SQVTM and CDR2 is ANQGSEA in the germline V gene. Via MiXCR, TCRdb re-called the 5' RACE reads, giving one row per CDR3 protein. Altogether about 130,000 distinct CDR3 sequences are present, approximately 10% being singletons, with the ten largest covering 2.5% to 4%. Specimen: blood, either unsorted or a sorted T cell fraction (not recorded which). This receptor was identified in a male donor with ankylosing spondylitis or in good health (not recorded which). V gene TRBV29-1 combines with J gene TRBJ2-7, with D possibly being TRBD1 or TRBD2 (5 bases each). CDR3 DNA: TGCAGCGTTGAGTTGAGGGCAGGGACCTACGAGCAGTACTTC. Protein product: CSVELRAGTYEQYF.